This TCR beta chain was identified during a study of shared clonotypes between healthy human individuals. As for this clone: Other DNA sequences in the sample encode the same CDR3.

This table comes from immunoSEQ multiplex PCR, and its TCRdb copy is limited to in-frame clones, with some not included. Of more than 450,000 clones in the sample, about four fifths were seen once. Germline CDR1 reads SGHVS; CDR2 reads FQNEAQ. This CDR3 is built from 11 residues. Trimming stripped 6 bases from V and 3 bases from J, with 6 bases between. The source material was PBMCs. The chain couples TRBV7-8 to TRBJ2-7; possible D gene TRBD1, 5 bases. The sequence derives from a woman between 40 and 55 years old in good health. Some clones in this sample may be carry-over from other donors' samples. In DNA form, the CDR3 reads TGTGCCAGCAGTGACAGCTACGAGCAGTACTTC. Translation: CASSDSYEQYF.